This TCR beta chain was retrieved from a study of CD4+ T cells in melanoma. General study results and limits: A reported correlation linked neoantigen-specific CD4+ T cells to CD8+, macrophage and B cell function. Neoantigen-specific CD4+ T cells in melanoma reportedly had diverse differentiation states.

In the case of this clone: The antigen is unknown.

Germline-derived CDR1 and CDR2 are LNHDA and SQIVND (reference sequence). V gave up 7 bases and J gave up 6 bases; unmatched junction bases: 8. This CDR3 is built from 13 residues. Sequencing was performed with immunoSEQ multiplex PCR; in TCRdb, only in-frame clones are kept and a portion is missing. The sample lists fewer than 15,000 clones, 70% to 80% occurring once. V gene TRBV19 combines with J gene TRBJ1-2, with TRBD1 matching over 7 bases. The specimen sequenced was cells from a culture (not recorded whether cultured in vitro). The TCR originated in a human donor with melanoma. CDR3 DNA: TGTGCCAGTAACGCACAGGGGAGGCATGGCTACACCTTC. Translation: CASNAQGRHGYTF.